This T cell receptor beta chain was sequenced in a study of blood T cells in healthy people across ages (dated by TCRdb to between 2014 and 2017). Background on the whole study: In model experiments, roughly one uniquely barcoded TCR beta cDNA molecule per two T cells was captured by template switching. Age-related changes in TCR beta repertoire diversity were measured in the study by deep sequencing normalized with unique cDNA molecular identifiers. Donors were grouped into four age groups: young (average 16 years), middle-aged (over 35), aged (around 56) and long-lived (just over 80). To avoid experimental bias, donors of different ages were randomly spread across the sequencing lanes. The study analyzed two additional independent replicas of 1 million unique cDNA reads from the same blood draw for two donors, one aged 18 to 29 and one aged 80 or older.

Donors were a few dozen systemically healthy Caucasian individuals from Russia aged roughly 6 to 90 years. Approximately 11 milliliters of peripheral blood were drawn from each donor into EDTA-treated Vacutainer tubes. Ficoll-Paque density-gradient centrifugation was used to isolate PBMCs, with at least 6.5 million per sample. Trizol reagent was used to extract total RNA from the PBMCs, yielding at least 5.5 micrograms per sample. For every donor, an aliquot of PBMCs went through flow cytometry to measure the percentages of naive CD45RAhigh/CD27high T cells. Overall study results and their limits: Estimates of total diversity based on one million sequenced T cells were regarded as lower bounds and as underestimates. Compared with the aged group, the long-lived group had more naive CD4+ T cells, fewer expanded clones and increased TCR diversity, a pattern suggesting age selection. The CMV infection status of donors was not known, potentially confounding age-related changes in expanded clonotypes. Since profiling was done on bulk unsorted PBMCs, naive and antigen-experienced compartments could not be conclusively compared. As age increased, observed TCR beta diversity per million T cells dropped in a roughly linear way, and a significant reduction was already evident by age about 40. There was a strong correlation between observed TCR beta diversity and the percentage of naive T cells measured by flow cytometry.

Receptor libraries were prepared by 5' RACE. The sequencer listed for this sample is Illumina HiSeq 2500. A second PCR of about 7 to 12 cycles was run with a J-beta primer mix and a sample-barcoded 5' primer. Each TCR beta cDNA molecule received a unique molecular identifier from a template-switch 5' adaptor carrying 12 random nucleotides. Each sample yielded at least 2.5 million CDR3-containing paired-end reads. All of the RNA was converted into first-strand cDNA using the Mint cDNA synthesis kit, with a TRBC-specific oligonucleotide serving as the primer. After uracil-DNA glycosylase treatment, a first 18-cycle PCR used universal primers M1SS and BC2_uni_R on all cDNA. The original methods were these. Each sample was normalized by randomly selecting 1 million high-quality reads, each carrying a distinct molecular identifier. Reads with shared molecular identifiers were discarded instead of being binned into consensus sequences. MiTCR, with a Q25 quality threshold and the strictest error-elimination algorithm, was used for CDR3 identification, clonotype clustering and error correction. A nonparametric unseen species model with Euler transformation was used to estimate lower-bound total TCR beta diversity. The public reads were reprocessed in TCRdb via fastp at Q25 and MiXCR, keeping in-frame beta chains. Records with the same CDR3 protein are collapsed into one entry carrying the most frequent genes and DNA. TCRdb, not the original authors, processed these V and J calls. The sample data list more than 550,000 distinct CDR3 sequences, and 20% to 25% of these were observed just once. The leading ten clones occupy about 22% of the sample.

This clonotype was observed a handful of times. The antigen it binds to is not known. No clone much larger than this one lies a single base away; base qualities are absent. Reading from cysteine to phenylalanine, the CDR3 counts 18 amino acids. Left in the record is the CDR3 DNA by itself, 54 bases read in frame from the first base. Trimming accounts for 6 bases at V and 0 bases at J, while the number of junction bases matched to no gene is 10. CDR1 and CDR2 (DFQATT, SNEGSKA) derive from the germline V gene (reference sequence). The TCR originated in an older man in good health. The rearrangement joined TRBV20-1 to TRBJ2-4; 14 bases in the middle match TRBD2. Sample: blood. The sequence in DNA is TGCAGTGCGCCTCGGACTAGCGGGAGGACGGAAGCCAAAAACATTCAGTACTTC. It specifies CSAPRTSGRTEAKNIQYF.